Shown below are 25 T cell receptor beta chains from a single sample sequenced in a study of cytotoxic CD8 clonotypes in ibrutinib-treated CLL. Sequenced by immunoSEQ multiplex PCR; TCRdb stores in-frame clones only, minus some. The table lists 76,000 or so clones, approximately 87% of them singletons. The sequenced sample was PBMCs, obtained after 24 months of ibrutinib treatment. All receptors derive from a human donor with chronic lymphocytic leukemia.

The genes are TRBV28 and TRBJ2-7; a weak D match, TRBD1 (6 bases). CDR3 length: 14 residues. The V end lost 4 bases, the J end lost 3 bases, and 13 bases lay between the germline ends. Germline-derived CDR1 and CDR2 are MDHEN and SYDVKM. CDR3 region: CASSSGTKDYEQYF. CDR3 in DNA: TGTGCCAGCAGTTCCGGGACAAAAGACTACGAGCAGTACTTC.

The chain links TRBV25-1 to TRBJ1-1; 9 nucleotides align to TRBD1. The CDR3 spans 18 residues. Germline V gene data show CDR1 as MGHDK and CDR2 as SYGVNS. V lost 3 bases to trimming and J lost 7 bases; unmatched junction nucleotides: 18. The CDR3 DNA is TGTGCCAGCAGTGACGTATTTGCGCGGGACAGGGTCGTCTATGAAGCTTTCTTT. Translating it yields CASSDVFARDRVVYEAFF.

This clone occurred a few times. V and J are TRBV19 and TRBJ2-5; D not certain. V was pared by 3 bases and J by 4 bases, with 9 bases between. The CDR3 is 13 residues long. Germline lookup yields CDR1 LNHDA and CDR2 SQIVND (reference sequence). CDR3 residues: CASSIAIRETQYF. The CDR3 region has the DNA TGTGCCAGTAGTATCGCCATCCGAGAGACCCAGTACTTC.

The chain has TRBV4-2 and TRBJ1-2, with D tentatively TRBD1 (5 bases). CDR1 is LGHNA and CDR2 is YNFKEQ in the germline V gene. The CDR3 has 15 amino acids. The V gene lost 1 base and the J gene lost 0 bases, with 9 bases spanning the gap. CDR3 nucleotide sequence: TGTGCCAGCAGCCAAGTGAACAGGCCTAACTATGGCTACACCTTC. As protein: CASSQVNRPNYGYTF.

The CDR3 DNA is TGCGCCAGCAGCTCGGACAGGGGACAGACTGAAGCTTTCTTT. The encoded protein is CASSSDRGQTEAFF. The chain carries TRBV5-1 and TRBJ1-1, with 9 bases aligning to TRBD1. This CDR3 contains 14 residues. V shed 3 bases and J 5 bases; nucleotides not matched to a gene: 5. Germline CDR1 and CDR2: SGHRS and YFSETQ.

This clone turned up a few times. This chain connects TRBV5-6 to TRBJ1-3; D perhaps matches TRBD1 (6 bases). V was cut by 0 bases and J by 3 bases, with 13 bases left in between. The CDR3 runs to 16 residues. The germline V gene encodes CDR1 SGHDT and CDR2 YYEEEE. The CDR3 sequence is CASSLVGGSGGNTIYF. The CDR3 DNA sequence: TGTGCCAGCAGCTTGGTGGGGGGCTCAGGTGGAAACACCATATATTTT. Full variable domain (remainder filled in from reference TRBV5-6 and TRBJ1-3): DAGVTQSPTHLIKTRGQQVTLRCSPKSGHDTVSWYQQALGQGPQFIFQYYEEEERQRGNFPDRFSGHQFPNYSSELNVNALLLGDSALYLCASSLVGGSGGNTIYFGEGSWLTVV.

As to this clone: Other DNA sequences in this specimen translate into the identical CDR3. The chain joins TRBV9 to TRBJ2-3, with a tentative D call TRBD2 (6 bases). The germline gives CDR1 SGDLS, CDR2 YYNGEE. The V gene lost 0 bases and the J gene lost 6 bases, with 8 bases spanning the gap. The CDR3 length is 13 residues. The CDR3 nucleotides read TGTGCCAGCAGCGTAGGCGGGGTTGATACGCAGTATTTT. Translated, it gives CASSVGGVDTQYF.

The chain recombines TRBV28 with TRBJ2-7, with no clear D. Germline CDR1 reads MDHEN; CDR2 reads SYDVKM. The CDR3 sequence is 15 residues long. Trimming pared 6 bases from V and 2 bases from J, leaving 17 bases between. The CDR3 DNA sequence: TGTGCCAGCAGCCTCCTGGGGAATCGTGCCTACGAGCAGTACTTC. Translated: CASSLLGNRAYEQYF.

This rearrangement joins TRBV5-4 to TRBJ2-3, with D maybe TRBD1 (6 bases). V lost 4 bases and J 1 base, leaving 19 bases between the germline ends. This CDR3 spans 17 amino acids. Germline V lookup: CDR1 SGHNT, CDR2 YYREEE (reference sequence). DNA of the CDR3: TGTGCCAGCAGCCCTACGTCTGCAGGGGTGGGCACAGATACGCAGTATTTT. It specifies CASSPTSAGVGTDTQYF.

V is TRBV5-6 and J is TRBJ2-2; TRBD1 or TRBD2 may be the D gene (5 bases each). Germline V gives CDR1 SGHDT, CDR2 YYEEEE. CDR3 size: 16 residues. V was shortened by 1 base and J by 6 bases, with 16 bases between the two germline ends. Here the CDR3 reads CASSLYSRGVAGELFF. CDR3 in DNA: TGTGCCAGCAGCTTGTATTCTCGAGGGGTGGCCGGGGAGCTGTTTTTT.

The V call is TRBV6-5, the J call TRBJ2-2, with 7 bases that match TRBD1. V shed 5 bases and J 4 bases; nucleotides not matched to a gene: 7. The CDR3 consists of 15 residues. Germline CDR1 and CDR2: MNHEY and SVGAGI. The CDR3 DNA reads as TGTGCCAGCAGTCGACAGGGTATGAGCACCGGGGAGCTGTTTTTT. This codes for CASSRQGMSTGELFF.

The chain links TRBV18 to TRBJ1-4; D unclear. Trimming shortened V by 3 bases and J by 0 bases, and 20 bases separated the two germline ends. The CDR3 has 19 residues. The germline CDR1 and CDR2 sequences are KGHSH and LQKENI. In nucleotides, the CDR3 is TGTGCCAGCTCACCTCGGGGTCCGTCAAACACCGCAACTAATGAAAAACTGTTTTTT. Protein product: CASSPRGPSNTATNEKLFF.

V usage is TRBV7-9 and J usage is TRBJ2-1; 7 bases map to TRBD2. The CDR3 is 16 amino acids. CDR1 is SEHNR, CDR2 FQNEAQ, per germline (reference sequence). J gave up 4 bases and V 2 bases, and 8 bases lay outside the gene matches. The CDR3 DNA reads TGTGCCAGCAGCTTAAAGCCTAGCGGAGAATACAATGAGCAGTTCTTC. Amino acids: CASSLKPSGEYNEQFF.

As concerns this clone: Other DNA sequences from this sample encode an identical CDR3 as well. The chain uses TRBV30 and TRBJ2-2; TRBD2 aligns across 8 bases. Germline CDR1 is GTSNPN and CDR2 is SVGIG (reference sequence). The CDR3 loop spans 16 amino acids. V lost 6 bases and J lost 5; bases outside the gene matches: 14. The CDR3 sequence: CACRSGRSLWTGELFF. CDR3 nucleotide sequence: TGTGCCTGCCGAAGCGGGAGAAGCTTATGGACCGGGGAGCTGTTTTTT.

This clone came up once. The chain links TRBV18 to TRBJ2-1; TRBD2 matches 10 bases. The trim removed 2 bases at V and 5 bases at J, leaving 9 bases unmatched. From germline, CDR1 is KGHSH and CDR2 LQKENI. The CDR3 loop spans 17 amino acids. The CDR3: CASSPEAGLADHNEQFF. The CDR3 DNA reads TGTGCCAGCTCACCAGAAGCCGGACTAGCGGATCACAATGAGCAGTTCTTC. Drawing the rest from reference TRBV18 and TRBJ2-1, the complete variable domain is NAGVMQNPRHLVRRRGQEARLRCSPMKGHSHVYWYRQLPEEGLKFMVYLQKENIIDESGMPKERFSAEFPKEGPSILRIQQVVRGDSAAYFCASSPEAGLADHNEQFFGPGTRLTVL.

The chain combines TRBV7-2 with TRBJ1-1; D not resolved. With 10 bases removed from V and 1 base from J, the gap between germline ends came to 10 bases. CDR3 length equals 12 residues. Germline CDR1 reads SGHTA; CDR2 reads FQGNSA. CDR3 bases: TGTGCCATAACATGGCAGAACACTGAAGCTTTCTTT. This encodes CAITWQNTEAFF.

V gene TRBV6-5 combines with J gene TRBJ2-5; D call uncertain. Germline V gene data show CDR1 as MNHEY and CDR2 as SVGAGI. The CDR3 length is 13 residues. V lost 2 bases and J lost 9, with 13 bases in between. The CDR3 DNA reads TGTGCCAGCAGTTACCTCGGCAGTCGGGCCCAGTACTTC. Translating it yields CASSYLGSRAQYF.

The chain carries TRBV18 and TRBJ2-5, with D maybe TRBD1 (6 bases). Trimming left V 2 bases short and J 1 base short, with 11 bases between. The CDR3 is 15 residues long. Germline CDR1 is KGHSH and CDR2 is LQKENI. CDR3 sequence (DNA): TGTGCCAGCTCACCAACCGGACAGCCCCAAGAGACCCAGTACTTC. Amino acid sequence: CASSPTGQPQETQYF.

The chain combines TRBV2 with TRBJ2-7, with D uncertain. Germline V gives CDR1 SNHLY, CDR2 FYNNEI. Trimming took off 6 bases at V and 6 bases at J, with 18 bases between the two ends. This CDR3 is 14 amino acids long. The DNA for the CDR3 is TGTGCCAGCAGCAATCTAGGCGAGAAGGGCGAGCAGTACTTC. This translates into CASSNLGEKGEQYF. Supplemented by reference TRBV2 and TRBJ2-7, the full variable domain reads EPEVTQTPSHQVTQMGQEVILRCVPISNHLYFYWYRQILGQKVEFLVSFYNNEISEKSEIFDDQFSVERPDGSNFTLKIRSTKLEDSAMYFCASSNLGEKGEQYFGPGTRLTVT.

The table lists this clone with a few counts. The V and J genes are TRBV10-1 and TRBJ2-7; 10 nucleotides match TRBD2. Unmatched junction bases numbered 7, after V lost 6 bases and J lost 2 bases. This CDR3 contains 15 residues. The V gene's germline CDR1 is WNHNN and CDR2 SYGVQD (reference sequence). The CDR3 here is CASSPGLAETYEQYF. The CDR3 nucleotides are TGCGCCAGCAGCCCCGGACTAGCGGAAACCTACGAGCAGTACTTC.

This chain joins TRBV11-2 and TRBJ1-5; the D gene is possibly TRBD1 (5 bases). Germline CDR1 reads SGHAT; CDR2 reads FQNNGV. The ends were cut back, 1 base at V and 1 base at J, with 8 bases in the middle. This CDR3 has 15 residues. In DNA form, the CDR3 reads TGTGCCAGCAGCTTAGCCGGGGCGAGCAATCAGCCCCAGCATTTT. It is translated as CASSLAGASNQPQHF.

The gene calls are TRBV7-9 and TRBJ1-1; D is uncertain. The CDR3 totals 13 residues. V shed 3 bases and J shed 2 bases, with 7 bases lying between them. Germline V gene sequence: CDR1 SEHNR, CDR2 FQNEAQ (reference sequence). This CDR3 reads CASSLQANTEAFF. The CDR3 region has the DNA TGTGCCAGCAGCTTGCAGGCTAACACTGAAGCTTTCTTT.

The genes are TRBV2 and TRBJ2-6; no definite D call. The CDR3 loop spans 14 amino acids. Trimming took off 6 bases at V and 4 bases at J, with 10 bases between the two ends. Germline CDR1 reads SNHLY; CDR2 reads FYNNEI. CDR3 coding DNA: TGTGCCAGCAGCCAGGACGCCGGGGCCAACGTCCTGACTTTC. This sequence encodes CASSQDAGANVLTF.

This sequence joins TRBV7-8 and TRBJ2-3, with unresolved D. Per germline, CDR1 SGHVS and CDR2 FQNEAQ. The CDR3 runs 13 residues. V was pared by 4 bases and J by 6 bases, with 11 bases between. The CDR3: CASSSLISDTQYF. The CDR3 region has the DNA TGTGCCAGCAGCTCTCTTATCTCGGATACGCAGTATTTT.

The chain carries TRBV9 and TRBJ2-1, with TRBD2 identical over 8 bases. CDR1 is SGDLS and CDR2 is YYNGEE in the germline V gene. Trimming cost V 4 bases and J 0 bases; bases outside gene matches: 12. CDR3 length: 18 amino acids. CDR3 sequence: CASSPRRALAGSYNEQFF. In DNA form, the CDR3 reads TGTGCCAGCAGCCCCCGACGTGCGCTAGCGGGCTCCTACAATGAGCAGTTCTTC.